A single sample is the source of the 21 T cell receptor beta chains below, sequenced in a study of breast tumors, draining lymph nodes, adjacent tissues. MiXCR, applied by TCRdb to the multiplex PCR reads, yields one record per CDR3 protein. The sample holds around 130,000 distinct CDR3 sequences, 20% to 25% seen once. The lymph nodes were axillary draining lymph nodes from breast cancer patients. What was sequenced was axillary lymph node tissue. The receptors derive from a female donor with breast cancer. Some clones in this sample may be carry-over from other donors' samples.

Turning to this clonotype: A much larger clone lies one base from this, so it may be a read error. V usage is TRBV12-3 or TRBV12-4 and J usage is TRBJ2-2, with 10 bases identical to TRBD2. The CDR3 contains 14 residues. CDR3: CATIEREGAGEPFF. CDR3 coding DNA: TGTGCCACCATAGAGCGGGAGGGAGCCGGGGAGCCGTTTTTT.

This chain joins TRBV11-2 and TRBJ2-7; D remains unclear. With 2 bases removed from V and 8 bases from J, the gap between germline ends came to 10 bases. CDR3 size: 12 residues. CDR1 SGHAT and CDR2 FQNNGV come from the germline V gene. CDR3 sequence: CASSLQGNKQYF. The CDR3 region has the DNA TGTGCCAGCAGCTTACAAGGGAACAAGCAGTACTTC.

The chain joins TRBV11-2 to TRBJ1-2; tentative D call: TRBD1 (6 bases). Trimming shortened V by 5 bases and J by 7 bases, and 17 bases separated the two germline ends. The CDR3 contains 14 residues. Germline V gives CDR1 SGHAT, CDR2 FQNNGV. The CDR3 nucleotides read TGTGCCAGCAGCCCCGATCGGACAGAGGGTGGCTACACCTTC. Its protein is CASSPDRTEGGYTF. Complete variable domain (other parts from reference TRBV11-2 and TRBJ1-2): EAGVAQSPRYKIIEKRQSVAFWCNPISGHATLYWYQQILGQGPKLLIQFQNNGVVDDSQLPKDRFSAERLKGVDSTLKIQPAKLEDSAVYLCASSPDRTEGGYTFGSGTRLTVV.

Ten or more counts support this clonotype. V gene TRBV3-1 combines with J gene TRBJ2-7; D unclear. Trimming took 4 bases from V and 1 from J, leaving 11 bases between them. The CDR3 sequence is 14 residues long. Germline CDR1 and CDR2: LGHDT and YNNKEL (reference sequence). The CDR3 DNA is TGTGCCAGCAGCCGTACTCGGAGTTCCTACGAGCAGTACTTC. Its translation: CASSRTRSSYEQYF.

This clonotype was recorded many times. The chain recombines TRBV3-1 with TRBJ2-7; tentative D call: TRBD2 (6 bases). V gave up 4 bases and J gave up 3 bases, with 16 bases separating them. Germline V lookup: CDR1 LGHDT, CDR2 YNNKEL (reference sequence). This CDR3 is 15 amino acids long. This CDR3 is CASSLTLVGSYEQYF. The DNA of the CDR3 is TGTGCCAGCAGCCTAACTCTAGTCGGGAGCTACGAGCAGTACTTC.

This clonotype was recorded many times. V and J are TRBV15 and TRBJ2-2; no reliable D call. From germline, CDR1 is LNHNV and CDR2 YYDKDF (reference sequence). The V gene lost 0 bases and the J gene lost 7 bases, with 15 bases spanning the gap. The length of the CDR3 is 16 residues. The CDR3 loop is CATSRDYTSRIGELFF. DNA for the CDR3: TGTGCCACCAGCAGAGATTATACCAGCAGGATCGGGGAGCTGTTTTTT.

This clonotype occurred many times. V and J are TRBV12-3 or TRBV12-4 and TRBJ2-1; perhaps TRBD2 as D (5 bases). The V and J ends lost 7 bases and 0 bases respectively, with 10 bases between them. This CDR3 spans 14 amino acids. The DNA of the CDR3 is TGTGCCAGCACCGAGCGGAGCTCCTACAATGAGCAGTTCTTC. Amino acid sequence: CASTERSSYNEQFF.

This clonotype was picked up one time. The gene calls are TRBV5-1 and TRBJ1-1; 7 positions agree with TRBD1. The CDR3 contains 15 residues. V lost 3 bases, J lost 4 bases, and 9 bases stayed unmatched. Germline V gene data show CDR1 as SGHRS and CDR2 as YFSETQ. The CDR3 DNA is TGCGCCAGCAGCTCCCAAACAGGGGTAGGCACTGAAGCTTTCTTT. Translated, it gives CASSSQTGVGTEAFF.

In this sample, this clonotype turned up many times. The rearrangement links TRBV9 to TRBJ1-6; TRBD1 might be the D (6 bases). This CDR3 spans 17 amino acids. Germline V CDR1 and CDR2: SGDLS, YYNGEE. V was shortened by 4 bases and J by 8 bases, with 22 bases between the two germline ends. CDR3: CASSPAGVTGSYSPLHF. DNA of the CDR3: TGTGCCAGCAGCCCCGCGGGGGTGACAGGTAGTTATTCACCCCTCCACTTT.

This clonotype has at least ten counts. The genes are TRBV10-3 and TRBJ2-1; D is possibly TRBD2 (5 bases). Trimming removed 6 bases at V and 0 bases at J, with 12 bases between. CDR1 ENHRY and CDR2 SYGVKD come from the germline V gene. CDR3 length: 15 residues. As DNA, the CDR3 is TGTGCCATCAGCGATGGACTTAACTCCTACAATGAGCAGTTCTTC. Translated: CAISDGLNSYNEQFF.

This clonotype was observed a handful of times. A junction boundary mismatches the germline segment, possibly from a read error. CDR3 DNA: TGTGCCTGGAGTTACCACCTTAAAGAGTCCCAGTACTTC. Translating gives CAWSYHLKESQYF. This sequence joins TRBV30 and TRBJ2-5; D is uncertain. The CDR3 has 13 amino acids. Germline loops: CDR1 GTSNPN, CDR2 SVGIG (reference sequence).

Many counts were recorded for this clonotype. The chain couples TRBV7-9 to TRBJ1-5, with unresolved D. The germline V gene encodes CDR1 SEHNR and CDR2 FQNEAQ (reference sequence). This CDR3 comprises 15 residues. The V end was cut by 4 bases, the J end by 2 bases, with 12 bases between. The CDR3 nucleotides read TGTGCCAGCAGCTCTAGGGAATCGGGCAATCAGCCCCAGCATTTT. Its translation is CASSSRESGNQPQHF.

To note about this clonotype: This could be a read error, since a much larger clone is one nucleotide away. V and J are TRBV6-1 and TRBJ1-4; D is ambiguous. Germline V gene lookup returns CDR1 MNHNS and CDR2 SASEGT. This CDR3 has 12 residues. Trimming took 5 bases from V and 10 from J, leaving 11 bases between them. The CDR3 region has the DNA TGTGCCAGCAGTCAGAGGGTTGGAAAACTGTTTTTT. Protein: CASSQRVGKLFF.

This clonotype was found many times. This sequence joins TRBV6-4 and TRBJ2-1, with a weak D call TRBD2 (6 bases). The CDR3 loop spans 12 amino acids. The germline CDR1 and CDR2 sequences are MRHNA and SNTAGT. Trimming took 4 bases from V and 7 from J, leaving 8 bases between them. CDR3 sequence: CASSAGENEQFF. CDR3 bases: TGTGCCAGCAGTGCGGGGGAGAATGAGCAGTTCTTC.

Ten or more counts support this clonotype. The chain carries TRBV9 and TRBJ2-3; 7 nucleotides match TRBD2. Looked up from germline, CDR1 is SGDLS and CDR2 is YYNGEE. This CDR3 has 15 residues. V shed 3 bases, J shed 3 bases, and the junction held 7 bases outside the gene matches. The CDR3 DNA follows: TGTGCCAGCAGCGCAGGGACTACAATTACAGATACGCAGTATTTT. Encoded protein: CASSAGTTITDTQYF.

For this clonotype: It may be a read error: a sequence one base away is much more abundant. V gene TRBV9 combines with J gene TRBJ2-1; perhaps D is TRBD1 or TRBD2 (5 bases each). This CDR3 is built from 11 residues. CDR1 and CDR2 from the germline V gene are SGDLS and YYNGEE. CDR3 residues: CASSVGGKQLF. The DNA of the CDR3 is TGTGCCAGCAGCGTAGGGGGGAAGCAGCTCTTC.

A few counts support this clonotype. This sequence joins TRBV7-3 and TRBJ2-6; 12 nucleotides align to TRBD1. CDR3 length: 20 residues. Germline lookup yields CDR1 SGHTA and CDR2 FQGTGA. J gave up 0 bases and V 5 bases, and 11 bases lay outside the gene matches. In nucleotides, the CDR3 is TGTGCCAGCAGCCCCCTCCGGGACAGGGGGCCGAGCTCTGGGGCCAACGTCCTGACTTTC. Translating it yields CASSPLRDRGPSSGANVLTF.

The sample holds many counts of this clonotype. The CDR3 region has the DNA TGCAGTGCCCGTGGGACAGGGGATCTCTACAATGAGCAGTTCTTC. This gives the protein CSARGTGDLYNEQFF. The V and J genes are TRBV20-1 and TRBJ2-1; 10 nucleotides match TRBD1. The V gene's germline CDR1 is DFQATT and CDR2 SNEGSKA (reference sequence). CDR3 size: 15 residues. The V and J ends lost 6 bases and 3 bases, in that order; junction bases with no gene match: 8.

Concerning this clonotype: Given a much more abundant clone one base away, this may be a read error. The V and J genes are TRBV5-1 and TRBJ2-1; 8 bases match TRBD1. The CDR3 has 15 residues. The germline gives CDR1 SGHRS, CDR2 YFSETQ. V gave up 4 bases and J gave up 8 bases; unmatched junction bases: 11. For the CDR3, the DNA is TGCGCCAGCAGCCTACCAGGGGGCTCGGCTGATGAGCAGTTCTTC. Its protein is CASSLPGGSADEQFF.

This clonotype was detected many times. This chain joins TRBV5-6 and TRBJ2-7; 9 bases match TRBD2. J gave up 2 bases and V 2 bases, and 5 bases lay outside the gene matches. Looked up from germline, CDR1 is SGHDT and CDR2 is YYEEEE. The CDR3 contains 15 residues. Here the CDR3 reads CASSLLAGVAYEQYF. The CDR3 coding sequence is TGTGCCAGCAGCTTATTAGCGGGAGTCGCCTACGAGCAGTACTTC.

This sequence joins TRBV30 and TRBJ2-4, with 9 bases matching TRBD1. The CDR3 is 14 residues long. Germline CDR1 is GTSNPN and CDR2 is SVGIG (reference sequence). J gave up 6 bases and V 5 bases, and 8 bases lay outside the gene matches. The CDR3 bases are TGTGCCTGGGGACCGGGACAGGGTTCAAACATTCAGTACTTC. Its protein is CAWGPGQGSNIQYF.